This T cell receptor beta chain was identified in a study of T-cell memory formation after mild COVID-19. Study overall: Largely, TCR clusters stayed within a single donor.

cDNA libraries for TCR alpha and TCR beta, carrying sample barcodes and UMIs, came from 5'RACE with constant-segment primers. In TCRdb, the 5' RACE reads were re-called with MiXCR into one record per CDR3 protein. The sample lists 350,000 to 500,000 distinct CDR3 sequences; less than 25% were seen once. The study, taken as a whole, reports: Pre-infection memory showed some responding clones, and this suggested that cross-reactive memory joined. Contracting CD4+ clones sat mainly in CM and EM; CD8+ in EMRA.

This clonotype was counted a few times. No antigen is known for it. This CDR3 comprises 15 residues. Germline trimming cut 9 bases from V and 2 bases from J; bases unmatched to any gene: 5. Germline V gives CDR1 SGHVS, CDR2 FQNEAQ. The TCR comes from an adult woman who had mild COVID-19 (a few samples of this study predate the infection). Cell type and time point are not known. The sample consisted of PBMCs or a T cell subset sorted from them (not recorded which). The J gene is TRBJ2-5, the V gene TRBV7-8; 14 bases fit TRBD2. CDR3 sequence reads: CASGTSGGIQETQYF. The CDR3 DNA reads as TGTGCCAGTGGGACTAGCGGGGGAATACAAGAGACCCAGTACTTC.